This T cell receptor beta chain was identified in a study of OX40 agonist ivuxolimab in advanced cancers. Some clones are missing from TCRdb's copy, which holds only in-frame ones; the method was immunoSEQ multiplex PCR. The data hold more than 550 clones, with 66% observed a single time. About this clone: An end of the junction differs from the germline gene, which may be a read error.

CDR1 and CDR2 from the germline V gene are MNHGY and SAAAGT. CDR3 length: 15 amino acids. The receptor's source is an adult with an advanced solid tumor such as melanoma, head and neck, liver or kidney cancer. V usage is TRBV6-8 and J usage is TRBJ2-1, with D unresolved. The sample consisted of CD4+ or CD8+ T cells sorted from blood, taken in a trial of the OX40 agonist ivuxolimab. In DNA, the CDR3 is TGTGCCAGCAGTGACTCGAGAAGGCCCTACAATGAGCAGTTCTTC. As protein: CASSDSRRPYNEQFF.